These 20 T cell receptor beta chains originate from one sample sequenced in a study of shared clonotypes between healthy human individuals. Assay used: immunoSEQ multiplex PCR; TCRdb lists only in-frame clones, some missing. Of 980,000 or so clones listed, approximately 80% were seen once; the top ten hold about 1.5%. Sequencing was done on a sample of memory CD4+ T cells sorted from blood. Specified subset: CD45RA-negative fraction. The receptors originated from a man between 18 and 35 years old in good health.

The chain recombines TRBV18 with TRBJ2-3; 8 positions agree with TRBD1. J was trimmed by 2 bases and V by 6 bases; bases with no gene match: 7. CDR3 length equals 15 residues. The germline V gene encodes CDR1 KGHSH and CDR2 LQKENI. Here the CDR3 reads CASSRMDRDTDTQYF. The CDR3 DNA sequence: TGTGCCAGCTCTCGAATGGACAGGGACACAGATACGCAGTATTTT.

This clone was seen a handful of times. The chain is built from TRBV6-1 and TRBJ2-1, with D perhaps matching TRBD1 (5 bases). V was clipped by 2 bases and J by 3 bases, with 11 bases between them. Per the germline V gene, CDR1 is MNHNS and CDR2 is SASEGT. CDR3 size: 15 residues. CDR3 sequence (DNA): TGTGCCAGCAGTGAATTTGTGACAGACTACAATGAGCAGTTCTTC. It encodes CASSEFVTDYNEQFF.

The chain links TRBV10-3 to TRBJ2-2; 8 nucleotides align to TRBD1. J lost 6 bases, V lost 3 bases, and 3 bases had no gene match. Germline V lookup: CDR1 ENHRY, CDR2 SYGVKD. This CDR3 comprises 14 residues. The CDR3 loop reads CAISDRQGPGELFF. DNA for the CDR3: TGTGCCATCAGTGATAGACAGGGGCCCGGGGAGCTGTTTTTT.

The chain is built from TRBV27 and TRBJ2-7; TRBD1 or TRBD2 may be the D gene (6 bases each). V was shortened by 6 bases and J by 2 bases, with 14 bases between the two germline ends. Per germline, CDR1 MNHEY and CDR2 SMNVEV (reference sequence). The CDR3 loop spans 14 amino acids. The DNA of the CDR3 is TGTGCCAGCAGCTTACGGAGGGGGACCTACGAGCAGTACTTC. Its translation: CASSLRRGTYEQYF.

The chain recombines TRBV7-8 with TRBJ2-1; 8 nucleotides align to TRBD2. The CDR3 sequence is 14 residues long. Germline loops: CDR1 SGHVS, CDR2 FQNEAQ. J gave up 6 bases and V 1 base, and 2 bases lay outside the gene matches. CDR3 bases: TGTGCCAGCAGCTTAGTAGCGGGGCCCAATGAGCAGTTCTTC. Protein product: CASSLVAGPNEQFF.

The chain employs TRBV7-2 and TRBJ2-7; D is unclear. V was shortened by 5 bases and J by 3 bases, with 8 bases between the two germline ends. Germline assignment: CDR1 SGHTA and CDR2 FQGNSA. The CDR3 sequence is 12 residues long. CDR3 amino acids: CASSDSDYEQYF. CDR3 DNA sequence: TGTGCCAGCAGCGACTCAGACTACGAGCAGTACTTC.

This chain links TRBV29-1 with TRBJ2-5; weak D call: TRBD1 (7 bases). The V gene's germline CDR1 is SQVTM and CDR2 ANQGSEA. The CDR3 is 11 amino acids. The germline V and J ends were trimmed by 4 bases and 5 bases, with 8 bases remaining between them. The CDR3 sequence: CSVAGGETQYF. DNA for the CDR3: TGCAGCGTTGCAGGGGGGGAGACCCAGTACTTC. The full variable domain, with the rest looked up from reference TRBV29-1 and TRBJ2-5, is SAVISQKPSRDICQRGTSLTIQCQVDSQVTMMFWYRQQPGQSLTLIATANQGSEATYESGFVIDKFPISRPNLTFSTLTVSNMSPEDSSIYLCSVAGGETQYFGPGTRLLVL.

The CDR3 sequence: CASSRDRVRSTEAFF. The CDR3 DNA reads TGCGCCAGCAGTCGGGACAGGGTAAGGAGCACTGAAGCTTTCTTT. J is TRBJ1-1 and V is TRBV4-1; TRBD1 matches at 9 bases. The germline gives CDR1 MGHRA, CDR2 YSYEKL. The CDR3 spans 15 residues. The ends lost 6 bases at V and 4 bases at J; junction bases unmatched: 9.

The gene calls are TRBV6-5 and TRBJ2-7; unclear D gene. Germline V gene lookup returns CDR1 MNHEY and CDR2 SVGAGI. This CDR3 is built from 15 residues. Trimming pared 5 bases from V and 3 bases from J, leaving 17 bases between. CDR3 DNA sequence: TGTGCCAGCAGTCTCTTCACGTGGCAACTCTACGAGCAGTACTTC. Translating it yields CASSLFTWQLYEQYF.

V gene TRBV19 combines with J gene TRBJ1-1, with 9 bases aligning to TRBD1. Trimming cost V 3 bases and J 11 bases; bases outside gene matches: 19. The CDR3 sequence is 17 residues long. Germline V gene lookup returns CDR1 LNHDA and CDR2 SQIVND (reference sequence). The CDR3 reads CASSIVRDRVTSAYAFF. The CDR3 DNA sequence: TGTGCCAGTAGTATCGTCCGGGACAGGGTAACGTCCGCCTACGCTTTCTTT. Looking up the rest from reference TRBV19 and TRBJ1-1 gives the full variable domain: DGGITQSPKYLFRKEGQNVTLSCEQNLNHDAMYWYRQDPGQGLRLIYYSQIVNDFQKGDIAEGYSVSREKKESFPLTVTSAQKNPTAFYLCASSIVRDRVTSAYAFFGQGTRLTVV.

CDR3 sequence (DNA): TGCGCCAGCAGCCTAGGCGGCCAGGACAATCAGCCCCAGCATTTT. It encodes CASSLGGQDNQPQHF. The chain links TRBV5-1 to TRBJ1-5; no clear D. The CDR3 covers 15 residues. Germline V CDR1 and CDR2: SGHRS, YFSETQ. Trimming took off 4 bases at V and 3 bases at J, with 14 bases between the two ends.

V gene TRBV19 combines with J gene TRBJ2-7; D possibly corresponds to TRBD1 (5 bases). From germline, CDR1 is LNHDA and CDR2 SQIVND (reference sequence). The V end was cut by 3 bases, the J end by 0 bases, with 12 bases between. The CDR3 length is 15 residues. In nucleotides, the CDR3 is TGTGCCAGTAGTATTGCCCCCACAGGCTCCTACGAGCAGTACTTC. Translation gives CASSIAPTGSYEQYF.

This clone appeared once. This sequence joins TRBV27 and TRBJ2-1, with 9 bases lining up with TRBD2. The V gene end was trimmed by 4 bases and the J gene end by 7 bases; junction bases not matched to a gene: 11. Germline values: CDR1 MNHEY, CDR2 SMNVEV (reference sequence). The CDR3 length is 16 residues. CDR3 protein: CASSSRRAGGRNEQFF. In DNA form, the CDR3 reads TGTGCCAGCAGTTCCCGTAGAGCGGGGGGCAGGAATGAGCAGTTCTTC.

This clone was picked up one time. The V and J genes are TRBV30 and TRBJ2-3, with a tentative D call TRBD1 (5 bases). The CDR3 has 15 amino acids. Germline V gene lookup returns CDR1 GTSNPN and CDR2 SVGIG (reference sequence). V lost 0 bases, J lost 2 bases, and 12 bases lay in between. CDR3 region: CAWSVQATSTDTQYF. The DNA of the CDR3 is TGTGCCTGGAGTGTACAGGCAACTTCCACAGATACGCAGTATTTT.

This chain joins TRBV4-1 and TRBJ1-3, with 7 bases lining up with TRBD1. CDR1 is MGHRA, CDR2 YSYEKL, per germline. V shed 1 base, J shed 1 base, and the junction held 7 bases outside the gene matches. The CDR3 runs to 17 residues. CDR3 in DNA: TGCGCCAGCAGCCAAGTTACCACAGGGGCTTCTGGAAACACCATATATTTT. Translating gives CASSQVTTGASGNTIYF.

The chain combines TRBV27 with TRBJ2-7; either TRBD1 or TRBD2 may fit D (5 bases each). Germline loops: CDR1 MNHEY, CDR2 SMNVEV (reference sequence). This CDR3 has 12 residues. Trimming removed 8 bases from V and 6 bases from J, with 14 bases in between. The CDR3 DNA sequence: TGTGCCAGCCGGGACCGCTTCACCGAGCAGTACTTC. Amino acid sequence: CASRDRFTEQYF.

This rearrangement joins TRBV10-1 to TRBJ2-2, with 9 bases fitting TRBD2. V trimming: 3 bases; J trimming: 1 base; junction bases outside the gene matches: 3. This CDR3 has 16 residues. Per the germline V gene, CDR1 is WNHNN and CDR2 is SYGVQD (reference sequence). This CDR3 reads CASSDPSGVNTGELFF. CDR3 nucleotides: TGCGCCAGCAGTGACCCTAGCGGGGTGAACACCGGGGAGCTGTTTTTT.

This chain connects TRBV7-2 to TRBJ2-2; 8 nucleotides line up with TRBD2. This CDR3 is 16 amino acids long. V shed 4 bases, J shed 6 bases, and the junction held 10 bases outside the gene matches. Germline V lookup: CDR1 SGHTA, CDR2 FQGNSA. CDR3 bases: TGTGCCAGCAGCTCCCCCAGGAGCGGGAGTTCCGGGGAGCTGTTTTTT. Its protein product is CASSSPRSGSSGELFF. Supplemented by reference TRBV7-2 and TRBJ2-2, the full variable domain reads GAGVSQSPSNKVTEKGKDVELRCDPISGHTALYWYRQSLGQGLEFLIYFQGNSAPDKSGLPSDRFSAERTGGSVSTLTIQRTQQEDSAVYLCASSSPRSGSSGELFFGEGSRLTVL.

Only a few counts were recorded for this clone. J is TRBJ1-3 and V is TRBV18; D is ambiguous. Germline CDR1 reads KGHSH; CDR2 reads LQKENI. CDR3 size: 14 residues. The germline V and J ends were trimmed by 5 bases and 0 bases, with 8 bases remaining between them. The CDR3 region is CASSVEYSGNTIYF. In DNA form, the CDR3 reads TGTGCCAGCTCAGTGGAGTACTCTGGAAACACCATATATTTT.

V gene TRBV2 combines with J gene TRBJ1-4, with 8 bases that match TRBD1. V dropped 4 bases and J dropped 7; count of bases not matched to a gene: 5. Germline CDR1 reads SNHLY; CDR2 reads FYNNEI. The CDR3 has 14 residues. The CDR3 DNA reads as TGTGCCAGCAGTGTTCAGGGGGCGCGTGAAAAACTGTTTTTT. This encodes CASSVQGAREKLFF.